The source of this T cell receptor beta chain is a study of blood T cell repertoires in COVID-19. This CDR3 is 16 amino acids long. V gave up 2 bases and J gave up 4 bases; unmatched junction bases: 2. Germline V gene data show CDR1 as SEHNR and CDR2 as FQNEAQ (reference sequence). This table comes from immunoSEQ multiplex PCR, and its TCRdb copy is limited to in-frame clones, with some not included. This repertoire shows fewer than 150,000 clones, roughly four fifths found once; its top ten account for roughly 10%. Material: peripheral blood. The chain uses TRBV7-9 and TRBJ2-3; 14 nucleotides line up with TRBD2. This receptor was obtained from a human donor in a cohort sampled during active COVID-19. CDR3 nucleotides: TGTGCCAGCAGCTTAACGACTAGCGGGGGGGCAGATACGCAGTATTTT. Protein: CASSLTTSGGADTQYF.